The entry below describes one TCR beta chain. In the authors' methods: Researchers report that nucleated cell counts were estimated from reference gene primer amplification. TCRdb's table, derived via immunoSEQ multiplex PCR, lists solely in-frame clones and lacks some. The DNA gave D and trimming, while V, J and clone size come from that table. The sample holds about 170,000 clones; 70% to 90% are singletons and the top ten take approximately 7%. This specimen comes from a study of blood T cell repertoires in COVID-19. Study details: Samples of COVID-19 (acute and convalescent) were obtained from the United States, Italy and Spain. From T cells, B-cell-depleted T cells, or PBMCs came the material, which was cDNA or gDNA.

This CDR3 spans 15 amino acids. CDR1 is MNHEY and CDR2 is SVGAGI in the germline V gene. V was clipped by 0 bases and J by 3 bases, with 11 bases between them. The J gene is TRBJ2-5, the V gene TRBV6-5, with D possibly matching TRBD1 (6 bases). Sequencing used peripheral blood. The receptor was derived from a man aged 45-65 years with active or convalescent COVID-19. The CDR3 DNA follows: TGTGCCAGCAGTTACTCGATAAAGGGGGAAGAGACCCAGTACTTC. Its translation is CASSYSIKGEETQYF.